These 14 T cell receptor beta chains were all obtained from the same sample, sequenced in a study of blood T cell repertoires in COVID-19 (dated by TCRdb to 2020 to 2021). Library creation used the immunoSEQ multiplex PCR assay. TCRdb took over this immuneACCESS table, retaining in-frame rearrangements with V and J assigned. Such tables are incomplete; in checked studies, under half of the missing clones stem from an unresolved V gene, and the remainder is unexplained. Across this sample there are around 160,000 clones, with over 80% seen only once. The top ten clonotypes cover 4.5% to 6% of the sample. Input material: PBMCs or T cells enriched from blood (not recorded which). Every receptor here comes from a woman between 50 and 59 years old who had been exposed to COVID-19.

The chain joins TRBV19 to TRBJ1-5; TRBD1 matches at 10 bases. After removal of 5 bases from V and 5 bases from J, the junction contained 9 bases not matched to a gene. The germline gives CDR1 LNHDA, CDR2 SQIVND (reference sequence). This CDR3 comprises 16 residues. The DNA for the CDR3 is TGTGCCAGTAGTCCGCGGGACAGGGGCCGGGATCAGCCCCAGCATTTT. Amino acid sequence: CASSPRDRGRDQPQHF. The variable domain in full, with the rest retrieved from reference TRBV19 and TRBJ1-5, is DGGITQSPKYLFRKEGQNVTLSCEQNLNHDAMYWYRQDPGQGLRLIYYSQIVNDFQKGDIAEGYSVSREKKESFPLTVTSAQKNPTAFYLCASSPRDRGRDQPQHFGDGTRLSIL.

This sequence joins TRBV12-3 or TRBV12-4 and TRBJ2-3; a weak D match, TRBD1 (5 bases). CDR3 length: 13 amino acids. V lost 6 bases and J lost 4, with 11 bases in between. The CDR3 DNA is TGTGCCAGCAGGGGGCGTGAATCAGATACGCAGTATTTT. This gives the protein CASRGRESDTQYF.

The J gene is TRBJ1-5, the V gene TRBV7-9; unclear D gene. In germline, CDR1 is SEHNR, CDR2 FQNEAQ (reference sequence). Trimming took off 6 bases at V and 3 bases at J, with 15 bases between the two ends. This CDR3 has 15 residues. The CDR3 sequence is CASSRGPTSNQPQHF. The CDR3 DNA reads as TGTGCCAGCAGTCGTGGTCCCACTTCCAATCAGCCCCAGCATTTT.

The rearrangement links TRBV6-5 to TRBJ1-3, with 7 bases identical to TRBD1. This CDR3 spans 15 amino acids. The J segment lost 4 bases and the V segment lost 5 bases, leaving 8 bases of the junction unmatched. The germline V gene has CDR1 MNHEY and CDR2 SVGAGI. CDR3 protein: CASSTWTGGGNTIYF. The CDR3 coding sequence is TGTGCCAGCAGTACCTGGACAGGAGGAGGAAACACCATATATTTT.

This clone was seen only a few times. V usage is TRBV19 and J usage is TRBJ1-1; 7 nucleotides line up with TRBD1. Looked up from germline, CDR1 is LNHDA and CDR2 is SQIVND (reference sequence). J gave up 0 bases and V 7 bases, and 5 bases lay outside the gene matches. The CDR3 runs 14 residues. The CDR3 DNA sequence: TGTGCCAGTACCCGGGGGACAGTGAACACTGAAGCTTTCTTT. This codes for CASTRGTVNTEAFF.

CDR3 region: CASSPDRRGNTIYF. CDR3 DNA sequence: TGCGCCAGCAGCCCGGACAGGCGCGGAAACACCATATATTTT. The J gene is TRBJ1-3, the V gene TRBV5-1, with 7 positions matching TRBD1. Unmatched junction bases numbered 5, after V lost 4 bases and J lost 4 bases. Germline V gives CDR1 SGHRS, CDR2 YFSETQ. CDR3 length equals 14 residues.

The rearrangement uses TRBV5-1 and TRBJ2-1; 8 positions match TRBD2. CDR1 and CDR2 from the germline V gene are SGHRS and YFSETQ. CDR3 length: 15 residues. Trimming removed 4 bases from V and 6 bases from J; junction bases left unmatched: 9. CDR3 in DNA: TGCGCCAGCAGCCAAGGACTAGCAAGCCCCAATGAGCAGTTCTTC. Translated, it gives CASSQGLASPNEQFF.

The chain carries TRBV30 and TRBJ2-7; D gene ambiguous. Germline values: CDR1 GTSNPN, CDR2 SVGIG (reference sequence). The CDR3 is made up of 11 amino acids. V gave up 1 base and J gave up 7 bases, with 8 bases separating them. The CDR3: CAWSDAEEQYF. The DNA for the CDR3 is TGTGCCTGGAGTGACGCGGAGGAGCAGTACTTC.

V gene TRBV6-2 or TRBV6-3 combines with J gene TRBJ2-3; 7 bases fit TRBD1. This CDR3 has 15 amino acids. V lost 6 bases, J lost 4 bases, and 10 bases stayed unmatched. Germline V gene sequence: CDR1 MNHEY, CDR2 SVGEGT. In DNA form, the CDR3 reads TGTGCCAGCAGCCCGCCAGGGGGTAGTGCAGATACGCAGTATTTT. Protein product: CASSPPGGSADTQYF.

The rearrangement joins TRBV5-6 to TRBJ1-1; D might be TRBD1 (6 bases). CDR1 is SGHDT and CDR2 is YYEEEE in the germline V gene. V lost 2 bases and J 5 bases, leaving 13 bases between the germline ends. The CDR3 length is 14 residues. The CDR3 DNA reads TGTGCCAGCAGCTTTAGGGTTACAGGGACTGAAGCTTTCTTT. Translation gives CASSFRVTGTEAFF.

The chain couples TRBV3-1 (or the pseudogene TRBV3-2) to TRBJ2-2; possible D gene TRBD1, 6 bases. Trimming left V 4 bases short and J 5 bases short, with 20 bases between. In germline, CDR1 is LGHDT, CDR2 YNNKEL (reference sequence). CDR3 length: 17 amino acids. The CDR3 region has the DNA TGTGCCAGCAGCCTCCGGGACACGGTATGGGCAACCGGGGAGCTGTTTTTT. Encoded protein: CASSLRDTVWATGELFF.

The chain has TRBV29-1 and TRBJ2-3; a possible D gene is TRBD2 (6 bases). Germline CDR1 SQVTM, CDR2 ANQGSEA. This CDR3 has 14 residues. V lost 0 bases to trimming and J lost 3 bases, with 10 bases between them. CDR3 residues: CSVEDRRGTDTQYF. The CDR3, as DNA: TGCAGCGTTGAAGATCGACGGGGGACAGATACGCAGTATTTT.

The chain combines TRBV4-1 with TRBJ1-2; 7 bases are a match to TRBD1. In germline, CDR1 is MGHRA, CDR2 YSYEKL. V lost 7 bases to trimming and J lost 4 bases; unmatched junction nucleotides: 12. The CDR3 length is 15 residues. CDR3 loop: CASNQGETRPYGYTF. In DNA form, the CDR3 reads TGCGCCAGCAATCAGGGGGAGACCCGCCCCTATGGCTACACCTTC.

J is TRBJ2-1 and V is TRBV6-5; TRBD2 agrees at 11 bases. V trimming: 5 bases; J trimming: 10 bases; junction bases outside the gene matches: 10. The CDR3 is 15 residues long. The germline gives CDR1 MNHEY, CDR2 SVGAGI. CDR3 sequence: CASSLTSGEVGEQFF. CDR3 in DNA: TGTGCCAGCAGTCTGACTAGCGGGGAGGTAGGCGAGCAGTTCTTC.